This is a list of T cell receptor beta chains from one sample in a study of cytomegalovirus exposure and HLA in healthy donors. Generated by immunoSEQ multiplex PCR, the TCRdb table keeps only in-frame clones and is missing some. The sample has approximately 140,000 clones; roughly 63% are singletons. The sequenced material came from PBMCs. These TCRs come from an older woman in good health and CMV-seropositive. The CDR3 runs from the conserved cysteine through the conserved F or W. D genes are given only for firm matches. Not all rows give a size; the values are once, few, many and, for expanded clones, a class.

TRBJ2-4	TRBV18	-	TRBD2	TGTGCCAGCTCCCCCCAGCGGGAGGTTAACATTCAGTACTTC	CASSPQREVNIQYF
TRBJ2-2	TRBV5-4	-	TRBD2	TGTGCCAGCAGCTCTTTAGCGGGAGCTTACGGGGAGCTGTTTTTT	CASSSLAGAYGELFF
TRBJ1-5	TRBV28	few	-	TGTGCCAGCAGCACCTCCACAATTAATCAGCCCCAGCATTTT	CASSTSTINQPQHF
TRBJ1-1	TRBV27	-	TRBD1	TGTGCCAGCAGTCTGACAGGGGTCACTGAAGCTTTCTTT	CASSLTGVTEAFF
TRBJ2-2	TRBV6-5	-	-	TGTGCCAGCAGTTACTCGCAGGGAACCGGGGAGCTGTTTTTT	CASSYSQGTGELFF
TRBJ1-1	TRBV5-4	few	-	TGTGCCAGCAGCTTGCAGGTGACGGACACTGAAGCTTTCTTT	CASSLQVTDTEAFF
TRBJ2-5	TRBV2	-	TRBD2	TGTGCCAGCAGTGCGGCTAGCGGGAGTTACTTC	CASSAASGSYF
TRBJ2-3	TRBV6-1	-	-	TGTGCCAGCAGTGACACTTTCACAGATACGCAGTATTTT	CASSDTFTDTQYF
TRBJ2-7	TRBV15	-	-	TGTGCCACCAGCCCAAGGGCAGACAGGTACGAGCAGTACTTC	CATSPRADRYEQYF
TRBJ1-5	TRBV10-1	-	-	TGCGCCACAGGGGTAGGACGGGGGGGCAATCAGCCCCAGCATTTT	CATGVGRGGNQPQHF
TRBJ2-2	TRBV19	-	-	TGTGCCAGTAGTATGAAGGGGCCGAACACCGGGGAGCTGTTTTTT	CASSMKGPNTGELFF
TRBJ1-2	TRBV6-1	once	-	TGTGCCAGCAGTGAAGCGATTGCCGGGTTCTATGGCTACACCTTC	CASSEAIAGFYGYTF
TRBJ2-1	TRBV9	few	-	TGTGCCAGCAGCACCTGGCTGGGAGGCAATGAGCAGTTCTTC	CASSTWLGGNEQFF
TRBJ2-7	TRBV30	-	TRBD1	TGTGCCTGGAGTGTACAGGGGGGCTCCTACGAGCAGTACTTC	CAWSVQGGSYEQYF
TRBJ2-7	TRBV23-1	-	-	TGCGCCAGCAGAGGACAGACTCTAAGCTCCTACGAGCAGTACTTC	CASRGQTLSSYEQYF
TRBJ2-5	TRBV2	-	-	TGTGCCAGCGGCAGGGCGGAGGAGACCCAGTACTTC	CASGRAEETQYF
TRBJ2-7	TRBV28	-	TRBD1	TGTGCCAGCAGCTCCGGACAGGGGGCTTACTACGAGCAGTACTTC	CASSSGQGAYYEQYF
TRBJ2-2	TRBV7-6	-	-	TGTGCCAGCAGCTTACGACAGTCGAACACCGGGGAGCTGTTTTTT	CASSLRQSNTGELFF
TRBJ1-5	TRBV28	few	TRBD1	TGTGCCAGCAGTTTATGGGGACAGGGGGTAAGCAATCAGCCCCAGCATTTT	CASSLWGQGVSNQPQHF
TRBJ1-2	TRBV15	-	-	TGTGCCACCAGCAGAATAGACAGCTATGGCTACACCTTC	CATSRIDSYGYTF
TRBJ1-2	TRBV2	-	-	TGTGCCAGCAGTGAACAGGGGATAACTTATGGCTACACCTTC	CASSEQGITYGYTF
TRBJ2-3	TRBV5-1	-	-	TGCGCCAGCAGCTTGGTCGGGGTTACAGATACGCAGTATTTT	CASSLVGVTDTQYF